This is a list of T cell receptor beta chains from one sample in a study of molecular identifiers for immune sequencing clone quantification. MiXCR, applied by TCRdb to the PCR reads, yields one record per CDR3 protein. The data show some 70,000 distinct CDR3 sequences, 15% to 20% seen once. The material sequenced was naive CD8+ T cells from blood, with Jurkat cell RNA spiked in. These receptors all stem from a human donor in good health. Some libraries in this study had Jurkat cell RNA spiked in. CDR3s include the opening cysteine and the closing phenylalanine or tryptophan. A D gene is named only where the DNA matches it firmly. Only part of the rows carry a size: once, few, many, or a class if the clone is expanded.

V: TRBV6-1; size: many; D: .; J: TRBJ1-2; DNA: TGTGCCAGCAGTGAACACGTGGGGAGCGGCTACACCTTC; CDR3: CASSEHVGSGYTF
V: TRBV5-1; size: many; D: .; J: TRBJ1-1; DNA: TGCGCCAGCAGCTTGGGGATAAACCTGAACACTGAAGCTTTCTTT; CDR3: CASSLGINLNTEAFF
V: TRBV7-9; size: many; D: TRBD1; J: TRBJ1-1; DNA: TGTGCCAGCAGCCTACCCCGAGGCGGGACAGCGAACACTGAAGCTTTCTTT; CDR3: CASSLPRGGTANTEAFF
V: TRBV3-1; size: .; D: .; J: TRBJ2-4; DNA: TGCGCCAGCAGCCAAGATTCGGGACGGATCTCGTACATTCAGTACTTC; CDR3: CASSQDSGRISYIQYF
V: TRBV27; size: .; D: TRBD2; J: TRBJ2-1; DNA: TGTGCCAGCGCCTTGCCGAGAATAGCGGGGGAGGCCTCCTACAATGAGCAGTTCTTC; CDR3: CASALPRIAGEASYNEQFF
V: TRBV7-9; size: many; D: .; J: TRBJ2-2; DNA: TGTGCCAGCAGCGCCGAAAGTGGGGTAGCCACCGGGGAGCTGTTTTTT; CDR3: CASSAESGVATGELFF
V: TRBV29-1; size: few; D: .; J: TRBJ2-1; DNA: TGCAGCGTCGCTTGGGGGTCACGGGGACGGACCTACAATGAGCAGTTCTTC; CDR3: CSVAWGSRGRTYNEQFF
V: TRBV11-2; size: many; D: TRBD2; J: TRBJ2-3; DNA: TGTGCCAGCAGCTCGACTATCGGACTAGCGGGAGTTACGCAGTATTTT; CDR3: CASSSTIGLAGVTQYF
V: TRBV28; size: few; D: .; J: TRBJ2-7; DNA: TGTGCCAGCAGTTTACCGGACTACCCGTACGAGCAGTACTTC; CDR3: CASSLPDYPYEQYF
V: TRBV6-5; size: few; D: .; J: TRBJ2-1; DNA: TGTGCCAGCACGGCGTACAATGAGCAGTTCTTC; CDR3: CASTAYNEQFF
V: TRBV11-2; size: many; D: TRBD2; J: TRBJ2-7; DNA: TGTGCCAGCAGCTCCTCCGGGCGGACTAGCGACGGCGAGCAGTACTTC; CDR3: CASSSSGRTSDGEQYF
V: TRBV24-1; size: .; D: TRBD2; J: TRBJ2-5; DNA: TGTGCCACCAGTGATCGGGCGGGAGGGTACCAAGAGACCCAGTACTTC; CDR3: CATSDRAGGYQETQYF
V: TRBV4-1; size: many; D: .; J: TRBJ1-1; DNA: TGCGCCAGCAGAACACAGGGGAACACTGAAGCTTTCTTT; CDR3: CASRTQGNTEAFF
V: TRBV20-1; size: few; D: TRBD2; J: TRBJ2-7; DNA: TGCAGTGCTCCCCGGGAGGGCCTAGGTAGCGAGCAGTACTTC; CDR3: CSAPREGLGSEQYF
V: TRBV4-1; size: many; D: TRBD2; J: TRBJ2-7; DNA: TGCGCCAGCAGCCAAGCGGGACTAGCGGGGAACTACGAGCAGTACTTC; CDR3: CASSQAGLAGNYEQYF
V: TRBV7-9; size: many; D: .; J: TRBJ2-7; DNA: TGTGCCAGCAGCCCAAGCTGGAGATACGAGCAGTACTTC; CDR3: CASSPSWRYEQYF
V: TRBV6-2/TRBV6-3; size: many; D: TRBD1; J: TRBJ2-7; DNA: TGTGCCAGCAGTGAATCGGGGACAGGGTACGGGTACGAGCAGTACTTC; CDR3: CASSESGTGYGYEQYF
V: TRBV27; size: many; D: .; J: TRBJ1-4; DNA: TGTGCCAGCAGTTTATCGTTGGCAGCTGAAAAACTGTTTTTT; CDR3: CASSLSLAAEKLFF
V: TRBV12-3/TRBV12-4; size: few; D: .; J: TRBJ1-3; DNA: TGTGCCAGCAGTTCCTCCCCCCCGGGGGAAGGGCTTGGAAACACCATATATTTT; CDR3: CASSSSPPGEGLGNTIYF
V: TRBV11-2; size: many; D: .; J: TRBJ2-1; DNA: TGTGCCAGCAGCGGCCGGATTCGGAATGAGCAGTTCTTC; CDR3: CASSGRIRNEQFF
V: TRBV12-3/TRBV12-4; size: many; D: TRBD1; J: TRBJ1-5; DNA: TGTGCCAGCAGTCAATGGGACAGGGGTTTGCAGCCCCAGCATTTT; CDR3: CASSQWDRGLQPQHF
V: TRBV4-1; size: many; D: .; J: TRBJ2-1; DNA: TGCGCCAGCAGCCAAGGTGCTAGAGGGGATGAGCAGTTCTTC; CDR3: CASSQGARGDEQFF
V: TRBV25-1; size: many; D: TRBD2; J: TRBJ2-7; DNA: TGTGCCAGCAGTGCCGGGACTAGGGGCTACGAGCAGTACTTC; CDR3: CASSAGTRGYEQYF
V: TRBV6-6; size: many; D: TRBD2; J: TRBJ2-4; DNA: TGTGCCACCCAGAGTCGGCAAGAACCCGTGGTGTCTAGCGGGAGTGTTGGCAAAAACATTCAGTACTTC; CDR3: CATQSRQEPVVSSGSVGKNIQYF
V: TRBV27; size: many; D: .; J: TRBJ2-3; DNA: TGTGCCAGCAGTTTATGGGACCCGTCAGATACGCAGTATTTT; CDR3: CASSLWDPSDTQYF
V: TRBV27; size: many; D: .; J: TRBJ1-4; DNA: TGTGCCAGCAGTTTATGGGGTGAAAAACTGTTTTTT; CDR3: CASSLWGEKLFF
V: TRBV11-1; size: many; D: .; J: TRBJ1-5; DNA: TGTGCCAGCAGCTTCATCCTGAATATCGTACGGCAGCCCCAGCATTTT; CDR3: CASSFILNIVRQPQHF
V: TRBV4-2; size: many; D: TRBD2; J: TRBJ2-3; DNA: TGTGCCAGCAGCCAAGCTTCTAGCGGGAGTCGATCAGATACGCAGTATTTT; CDR3: CASSQASSGSRSDTQYF
V: TRBV29-1; size: many; D: TRBD2; J: TRBJ2-7; DNA: TGCAGCGTGCCGGGACTAGCGGGGAATAAGTACTTC; CDR3: CSVPGLAGNKYF
V: TRBV7-9; size: few; D: .; J: TRBJ1-3; DNA: TGTGCCAGCACCCCCTGGGCAGAGCTAGACACCATATATTTT; CDR3: CASTPWAELDTIYF
V: TRBV7-9; size: .; D: .; J: TRBJ2-3; DNA: TGTGCCAGCAGCCCTCCGTCTGGGACCTCAAGCACAGATACGCAGTATTTT; CDR3: CASSPPSGTSSTDTQYF
V: TRBV19; size: few; D: .; J: TRBJ1-1; DNA: TGTGCCAGTAGTATAGGTCCGGGAACTGAAGCTTTCTTT; CDR3: CASSIGPGTEAFF
V: TRBV7-9; size: many; D: TRBD1; J: TRBJ2-7; DNA: TGTGCCAGCAGCCCCGAGGGGGCTCGCGAGCAGTACTTC; CDR3: CASSPEGAREQYF
V: TRBV6-2/TRBV6-3; size: many; D: .; J: TRBJ1-1; DNA: TGTGCCAGCAGTTACGCGGCAAGCGCTGAAGCTTTCTTT; CDR3: CASSYAASAEAFF
V: TRBV6-5; size: few; D: .; J: TRBJ2-1; DNA: TGTGCCAGCAGCCTGGGCGACGGAGACCCCTACTACAATGAGCAGTTCTTC; CDR3: CASSLGDGDPYYNEQFF
V: TRBV27; size: many; D: TRBD2; J: TRBJ2-7; DNA: TGTGCCAGCAGTTTAGTGGACGGGGGGTCGTACGAGCAGTACTTC; CDR3: CASSLVDGGSYEQYF
V: TRBV11-3; size: many; D: .; J: TRBJ2-1; DNA: TGTGCCAGCAGCTTAGATGGTGGGGGGATCTACAATGAGCAGTTCTTC; CDR3: CASSLDGGGIYNEQFF
V: TRBV6-2/TRBV6-3; size: many; D: .; J: TRBJ2-7; DNA: TGTGCCAGCAGTTATTCCGGGACGCCCAAGCCCTACGAGCAGTACTTC; CDR3: CASSYSGTPKPYEQYF
V: TRBV5-1; size: many; D: TRBD1; J: TRBJ1-4; DNA: TGCGCCAGCAGCTTGGGACAGGGTAATGAAAAACTGTTTTTT; CDR3: CASSLGQGNEKLFF
V: TRBV6-5; size: many; D: .; J: TRBJ1-2; DNA: TGTGCCAGCAGCCCAGGACGCTACTATGGCTACACCTTC; CDR3: CASSPGRYYGYTF
V: TRBV5-6; size: .; D: .; J: TRBJ2-3; DNA: TGTGCCAGCAGCCCTGACAGCTATACGCAGTATTTT; CDR3: CASSPDSYTQYF
V: TRBV9; size: many; D: .; J: TRBJ2-3; DNA: TGTGCCAGCAGCGTAGTCGGTAGCGCGGATACGCAGTATTTT; CDR3: CASSVVGSADTQYF